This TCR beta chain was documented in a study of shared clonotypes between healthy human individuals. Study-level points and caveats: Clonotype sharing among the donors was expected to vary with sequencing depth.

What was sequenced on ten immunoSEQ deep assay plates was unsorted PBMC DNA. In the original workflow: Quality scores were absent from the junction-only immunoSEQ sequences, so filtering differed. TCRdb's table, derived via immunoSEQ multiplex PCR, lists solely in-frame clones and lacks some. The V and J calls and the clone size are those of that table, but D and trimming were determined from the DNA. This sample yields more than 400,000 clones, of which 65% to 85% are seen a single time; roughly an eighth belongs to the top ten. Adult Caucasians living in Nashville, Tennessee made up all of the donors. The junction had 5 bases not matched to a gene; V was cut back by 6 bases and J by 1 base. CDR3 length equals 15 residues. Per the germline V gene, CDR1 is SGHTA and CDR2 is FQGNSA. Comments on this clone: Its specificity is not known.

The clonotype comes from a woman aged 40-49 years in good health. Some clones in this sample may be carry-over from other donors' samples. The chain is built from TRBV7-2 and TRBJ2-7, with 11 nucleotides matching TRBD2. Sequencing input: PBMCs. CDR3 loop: CASRSGLAESYEQYF. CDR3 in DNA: TGTGCCAGCAGGTCGGGACTAGCGGAGTCCTACGAGCAGTACTTC.